Below are 29 T cell receptor beta chains sequenced from a single sample in a study of T-cell reconstitution after alpha-beta-depleted transplantation in children. Library preparation (for TCRbeta) was performed with unique molecular identifiers. TCRdb ran MiXCR on the PCR reads and lists one entry per CDR3 protein. The repertoire has approximately 350,000 distinct CDR3 sequences, around 16% of them found once; the top ten carry around 38%. The source material was PBMCs, mostly from graft donor cells, sampled 360 days after TCRalphabeta/CD19-depleted stem cell transplant. These receptors were collected from a male patient between 2 and 10 years old who had a stem cell transplant for acute lymphoblastic leukemia, so the T cells may come from the graft donor.

This clonotype was observed a handful of times. The rearrangement joins TRBV20-1 to TRBJ2-7; D ambiguous. Germline lookup yields CDR1 DFQATT and CDR2 SNEGSKA (reference sequence). CDR3 size: 13 residues. Trimming removed 0 bases from V and 4 bases from J, with 10 bases in between. This CDR3 is CSARDERSYEQYF. Written as DNA, the CDR3 is TGCAGTGCTAGAGATGAACGTTCGTACGAGCAGTACTTC.

This clonotype came up a few times. The CDR3 DNA follows: TGTGCCACCAGCAGAGACACTTTCTCCTACGAGCAGTACTTC. Translated, it gives CATSRDTFSYEQYF. The rearrangement links TRBV15 to TRBJ2-7; D ambiguous. The V end was cut by 0 bases, the J end by 0 bases, with 6 bases between. Germline CDR1 is LNHNV and CDR2 is YYDKDF (reference sequence). The CDR3 has 14 amino acids.

This clonotype was seen a few times. V and J are TRBV4-1 and TRBJ2-7; perhaps TRBD1 as D (5 bases). The CDR3 has 16 residues. Trimming left V 4 bases short and J 3 bases short, with 19 bases between. Germline V gene lookup returns CDR1 MGHRA and CDR2 YSYEKL. The CDR3 loop is CASSPAGQNPFYEQYF. In DNA, the CDR3 is TGCGCCAGCAGCCCCGCCGGACAAAACCCCTTCTACGAGCAGTACTTC.

This clonotype was counted only a few times. The chain recombines TRBV7-2 with TRBJ1-2, with TRBD1 matching over 9 bases. This CDR3 contains 15 residues. The germline V gene has CDR1 SGHTA and CDR2 FQGNSA. J was trimmed by 6 bases and V by 2 bases; bases with no gene match: 7. The CDR3 sequence is CASSLTRDRVHGYTF. The DNA of the CDR3 is TGTGCCAGCAGCTTAACCCGGGACAGGGTCCATGGCTACACCTTC.

J is TRBJ1-1 and V is TRBV12-5, with D uncertain. CDR1 and CDR2 (germline): LGHNT, FRNRAP. This CDR3 spans 9 amino acids. Trimming took 5 bases from V and 12 from J, leaving 7 bases between them. The CDR3 region is CASGPYPFF. Written as DNA, the CDR3 is TGTGCTAGTGGTCCGTATCCTTTCTTT.

This clonotype was seen a few times. The CDR3 DNA is TGCAGTGCTAGACTAAATTCGGTTGAGCAGTTCTTC. Residues: CSARLNSVEQFF. This chain links TRBV20-1 with TRBJ2-1; D not resolved. From germline, CDR1 is DFQATT and CDR2 SNEGSKA (reference sequence). V was trimmed by 2 bases and J by 9 bases, leaving 11 bases between them. The CDR3 is 12 amino acids.

Many counts were recorded for this clonotype. The chain employs TRBV7-9 and TRBJ2-5; unclear D gene. The germline V and J ends were trimmed by 1 base and 5 bases, with 5 bases remaining between them. The CDR3 loop spans 12 amino acids. The germline V gene has CDR1 SEHNR and CDR2 FQNEAQ (reference sequence). The CDR3 region has the DNA TGTGCCAGCAGCTTAGTTCTTGAGACCCAGTACTTC. Amino acid sequence: CASSLVLETQYF.

V usage is TRBV12-3 or TRBV12-4 and J usage is TRBJ2-7; a weak D match, TRBD2 (6 bases). Trimming took off 6 bases at V and 2 bases at J, with 14 bases between the two ends. The CDR3 consists of 14 residues. In DNA, the CDR3 is TGTGCCAGCAGCCCCCGGGAGCCTACCTACGAGCAGTACTTC. Translation: CASSPREPTYEQYF.

This clonotype came up many times. This chain links TRBV5-1 with TRBJ2-3; 8 bases map to TRBD2. V lost 3 bases to trimming and J lost 2 bases; unmatched junction nucleotides: 11. CDR1 SGHRS and CDR2 YFSETQ come from the germline V gene. This CDR3 is 17 amino acids long. CDR3: CASSSIHGGRPTDTQYF. The CDR3 bases are TGCGCCAGCAGCTCGATCCATGGCGGGAGGCCCACAGATACGCAGTATTTT.

The CDR3 spells CASSLVAGGPGPGRTQYF. The CDR3 DNA reads as TGTGCCAGCAGTTTAGTAGCGGGAGGGCCGGGACCAGGGCGGACCCAGTACTTC. This chain uses TRBV12-3 or TRBV12-4 with TRBJ2-5, with TRBD2 identical over 11 bases. The CDR3 length is 18 residues. J gave up 7 bases and V 1 base, and 14 bases lay outside the gene matches.

This clonotype was picked up many times. The J gene is TRBJ1-2, the V gene TRBV4-3; tentative D call: TRBD1 (6 bases). The CDR3 loop spans 13 amino acids. V was shortened by 5 bases and J by 7 bases, with 14 bases between the two germline ends. Germline V CDR1 and CDR2: LGHNA, YSLEER. The CDR3 loop reads CASSYSQTGGYTF. CDR3 DNA: TGCGCCAGCAGCTATTCGCAGACAGGTGGCTACACCTTC.

This clonotype was seen only a few times. The chain is built from TRBV4-3 and TRBJ2-1; 14 nucleotides align to TRBD2. With 0 bases clipped from V and 0 bases from J, the junction kept 7 bases outside the gene matches. The length of the CDR3 is 20 residues. CDR1 is LGHNA, CDR2 YSLEER, per germline. The CDR3 sequence is CASSQDWGLAGDPSYNEQFF. CDR3 in DNA: TGCGCCAGCAGCCAAGATTGGGGACTAGCGGGAGACCCCTCCTACAATGAGCAGTTCTTC.

This clonotype was observed many times. The chain links TRBV12-5 to TRBJ1-5; 7 positions agree with TRBD1. V was clipped by 1 base and J by 5 bases; unmatched bases: 11. The CDR3 covers 17 residues. Per the germline V gene, CDR1 is LGHNT and CDR2 is FRNRAP. The CDR3: CASGLEPGQRDHQPQHF. Written as DNA, the CDR3 is TGTGCTAGTGGTTTGGAACCGGGACAGAGGGACCATCAGCCCCAGCATTTT.

In this sample, this clonotype turned up a few times. In DNA form, the CDR3 reads TGTGCCAGCCGTCCCCTTTGGGAAGAGACCCAGTACTTC. It specifies CASRPLWEETQYF. The rearrangement joins TRBV27 to TRBJ2-5; no clear D. Germline loops: CDR1 MNHEY, CDR2 SMNVEV (reference sequence). V was pared by 8 bases and J by 3 bases, with 13 bases between. This CDR3 contains 13 residues.

Many counts were recorded for this clonotype. The rearrangement links TRBV4-3 to TRBJ2-2; 9 bases line up with TRBD1. Trimming at V came to 4 bases and at J to 7 bases, leaving 4 bases not matched to a gene. CDR3 length equals 14 residues. Germline V gene sequence: CDR1 LGHNA, CDR2 YSLEER. This chain's CDR3 is CASSPGQGLGELFF. The CDR3 nucleotides read TGCGCCAGCAGCCCGGGACAGGGTCTCGGGGAGCTGTTTTTT.

A note on this clonotype: One base away lies a much larger clone, so this may be a sequencing read error. The chain links TRBV6-2 or TRBV6-3 to TRBJ2-3; D is unresolved. Germline V gene sequence: CDR1 MNHEY, CDR2 SVGEGT. With 2 bases removed from V and 5 bases from J, the gap between germline ends came to 2 bases. CDR3 length: 11 amino acids. The CDR3 nucleotides are TGTGCCAGCAGTTACGTAGATACGCAGTATTTT. Its protein product is CASSYVDTQYF.

V gene TRBV19 combines with J gene TRBJ2-6; tentatively, D is TRBD2 (7 bases). Trimming cost V 6 bases and J 0 bases, with 9 bases left between them. This CDR3 has 15 residues. The germline CDR1 and CDR2 sequences are LNHDA and SQIVND (reference sequence). The CDR3 spells CASRGGLSGANVLTF. CDR3 coding DNA: TGTGCCAGTAGGGGGGGGCTCTCTGGGGCCAACGTCCTGACTTTC. The whole variable domain, remainder taken from reference TRBV19 and TRBJ2-6, is DGGITQSPKYLFRKEGQNVTLSCEQNLNHDAMYWYRQDPGQGLRLIYYSQIVNDFQKGDIAEGYSVSREKKESFPLTVTSAQKNPTAFYLCASRGGLSGANVLTFGAGSRLTVL.

This chain uses TRBV2 with TRBJ2-1, with unresolved D. V lost 1 base, J lost 8 bases, and 3 bases lay in between. There are 11 residues in the CDR3. Germline CDR1 is SNHLY and CDR2 is FYNNEI. CDR3 sequence reads: CASSEVDEQFF. The CDR3 DNA sequence: TGTGCCAGCAGTGAAGTGGATGAGCAGTTCTTC.

This clonotype was picked up many times. The chain carries TRBV12-3 or TRBV12-4 and TRBJ2-3, with D unresolved. The CDR3 contains 12 residues. The V end was cut by 4 bases, the J end by 7 bases, with 9 bases between. The DNA for the CDR3 is TGTGCCAGCAGTTGGACGGAATATACGCAGTATTTT. Its protein product is CASSWTEYTQYF.

CDR3 residues: CASSFDGARAYEQYF. DNA for the CDR3: TGTGCCAGCAGCTTCGATGGGGCCCGAGCCTACGAGCAGTACTTC. V gene TRBV7-9 combines with J gene TRBJ2-7; tentatively, D is TRBD1 (5 bases). CDR1 and CDR2 from the germline V gene are SEHNR and FQNEAQ (reference sequence). The V and J ends lost 3 bases and 2 bases respectively, with 14 bases between them. The CDR3 length is 15 residues.

This clonotype was counted a few times. The J gene is TRBJ2-7, the V gene TRBV6-2 or TRBV6-3; D might be TRBD1 (6 bases). The CDR3 consists of 16 residues. Trimming cost V 6 bases and J 0 bases, with 18 bases left between them. Germline lookup yields CDR1 MNHEY and CDR2 SVGEGT. CDR3 DNA: TGTGCCAGCAGCCCCTTGGTTTGGACAGCCTCCTACGAGCAGTACTTC. The encoded protein is CASSPLVWTASYEQYF.

Many counts were recorded for this clonotype. This chain connects TRBV7-8 to TRBJ2-7, with D maybe TRBD2 (6 bases). The CDR3 has 14 residues. V was trimmed by 1 base and J by 4 bases, leaving 11 bases between them. Germline-derived CDR1 and CDR2 are SGHVS and FQNEAQ. DNA for the CDR3: TGTGCCAGCAGCTTAGTGGGGGGACTTTACGAGCAGTACTTC. This sequence encodes CASSLVGGLYEQYF.

There are a few counts of this clonotype. The rearrangement joins TRBV6-5 to TRBJ1-6; D remains ambiguous. Deletions cut 0 bases from V and 6 bases from J, with 9 bases between. The CDR3 is made up of 15 amino acids. Germline CDR1 and CDR2: MNHEY and SVGAGI. CDR3 sequence: CASSYSFRFNSPLHF. The CDR3 nucleotides are TGTGCCAGCAGTTACTCCTTCAGGTTTAATTCACCCCTCCACTTT.

The rearrangement uses TRBV4-3 and TRBJ1-1; weak D call: TRBD1 (5 bases). The CDR3 has 16 amino acids. The V gene lost 4 bases and the J gene lost 8 bases, with 23 bases spanning the gap. Per germline, CDR1 LGHNA and CDR2 YSLEER. This CDR3 reads CASSPWGGGSKGEAFF. In DNA, the CDR3 is TGCGCCAGCAGCCCCTGGGGTGGGGGATCCAAAGGAGAAGCTTTCTTT.

A few counts support this clonotype. The chain joins TRBV6-1 to TRBJ2-3; D uncertain. Germline CDR1 and CDR2: MNHNS and SASEGT. This CDR3 spans 14 amino acids. V was pared by 6 bases and J by 1 base, with 11 bases between. CDR3: CASRTSWGTDTQYF. In nucleotides, the CDR3 is TGTGCCAGCAGAACGTCATGGGGCACAGATACGCAGTATTTT.

The chain recombines TRBV29-1 with TRBJ2-3, with D hard to call. The CDR3 is made up of 17 amino acids. The germline CDR1 and CDR2 sequences are SQVTM and ANQGSEA. The germline V and J ends were trimmed by 4 bases and 0 bases, with 20 bases remaining between them. CDR3 in amino acids: CSVVGPLLSLSTDTQYF. The CDR3 DNA reads as TGCAGCGTTGTTGGGCCGCTCCTTTCCCTTAGCACAGATACGCAGTATTTT.

V and J are TRBV28 and TRBJ2-7; D ambiguous. The CDR3 sequence is 13 residues long. Looked up from germline, CDR1 is MDHEN and CDR2 is SYDVKM. Trimming pared 6 bases from V and 2 bases from J, leaving 11 bases between. The DNA of the CDR3 is TGTGCCAGCAGAAGTTGGCAGCCCTACGAGCAGTACTTC. Protein: CASRSWQPYEQYF.

The chain recombines TRBV7-8 with TRBJ2-3, with D uncertain. From germline, CDR1 is SGHVS and CDR2 FQNEAQ. Trimming cost V 5 bases and J 2 bases, with 8 bases left between them. CDR3 length: 13 residues. DNA for the CDR3: TGTGCCAGCAGCAAGACGTTCACAGATACGCAGTATTTT. Translating it yields CASSKTFTDTQYF.

The table lists this clonotype with many counts. V gene TRBV20-1 combines with J gene TRBJ2-7, with a weak D call TRBD1 (6 bases). Per the germline V gene, CDR1 is DFQATT and CDR2 is SNEGSKA (reference sequence). Trimming took off 6 bases at V and 13 bases at J, with 22 bases between the two ends. The CDR3 has 12 residues. As DNA, the CDR3 is TGCAGTGCCCCACAGACAGGAGGCTTAAGCTACTTC. Protein sequence: CSAPQTGGLSYF.